These T cell receptor beta chains were read from a single sample in a study of blood T cell repertoires in COVID-19. TCRdb keeps only in-frame clones here, not all; method: immunoSEQ multiplex PCR. The repertoire holds about 65,000 clones, with approximately 75% as singletons. Input material: peripheral blood. The receptors were sampled from an elderly man with acute or convalescent COVID-19. Each CDR3 is given with its conserved first and last residue. Fields, in order: D gene, clone size, V gene, J gene, CDR3 length, CDR3 protein, CDR3 DNA. The D gene is left open where the match is weak. Part of the rows lack a size; the others show once, few, many or a class for expanded clones.

.,few,TRBV6-2/TRBV6-3,TRBJ1-1,13,CASSLTLGTEAFF,TGTGCCAGCAGCCTGACACTGGGCACTGAAGCTTTCTTT
TRBD1,.,TRBV11-1,TRBJ1-2,16,CASSLLRGQYNYGYTF,TGTGCCAGCAGCTTGCTAAGGGGACAGTATAACTATGGCTACACCTTC
TRBD1,once,TRBV6-5,TRBJ2-2,15,CARPTDRGNTGELFF,TGTGCCCGTCCCACCGACAGGGGGAACACCGGGGAGCTGTTTTTT
.,.,TRBV5-1,TRBJ2-4,14,CASSLGFVQNIQYF,TGCGCCAGCAGCCTTGGCTTTGTGCAAAACATTCAGTACTTC
TRBD1,.,TRBV10-3,TRBJ1-2,15,CAISGTGKGSYGYTF,TGTGCCATCAGTGGGACAGGGAAGGGTAGCTATGGCTACACCTTC
.,.,TRBV7-2,TRBJ1-3,15,CASSLATGQGNTIYF,TGTGCCAGCAGCTTAGCAACAGGGCAAGGAAACACCATATATTTT
TRBD2,.,TRBV19,TRBJ2-1,15,CASRFTAGGHAEQFF,TGTGCCAGTAGATTTACAGCGGGGGGTCATGCTGAGCAGTTCTTC
TRBD2,.,TRBV29-1,TRBJ2-1,17,CSAPEGSGGSSYNEQFF,TGCAGCGCCCCCGAGGGTAGCGGGGGCAGCTCCTACAATGAGCAGTTCTTC
.,.,TRBV4-1,TRBJ1-4,15,CASSQDLTTNEKLFF,TGCGCCAGCAGCCAAGACTTAACAACTAATGAAAAACTGTTTTTT
.,.,TRBV5-1,TRBJ1-5,16,CASSLLGGAGNQPQHF,TGCGCCAGCAGCTTGTTAGGGGGGGCAGGCAATCAGCCCCAGCATTTT
TRBD1,.,TRBV5-1,TRBJ1-1,15,CASSSDSGGGTEAFF,TGCGCCAGCAGCTCGGACTCAGGGGGAGGCACTGAAGCTTTCTTT
.,.,TRBV12-5,TRBJ1-1,11,CASVGRTEAFF,TGTGCTAGTGTTGGGAGGACTGAAGCTTTCTTT
.,.,TRBV28,TRBJ2-3,14,CASSLARGADTQYF,TGTGCCAGCAGTTTGGCGCGGGGAGCAGATACGCAGTATTTT
.,.,TRBV6-1,TRBJ2-1,17,CASSDRPRGRTYNEQFF,TGTGCCAGCAGTGACCGGCCAAGGGGTCGCACCTACAATGAGCAGTTCTTC
TRBD2,.,TRBV9,TRBJ2-1,14,CASSRGGTGNEQFF,TGTGCCAGCAGCCGGGGGGGCACTGGCAATGAGCAGTTCTTC
.,.,TRBV15,TRBJ2-2,13,CATSSPLAGELFF,TGTGCCACCAGCAGTCCTCTTGCCGGGGAGCTGTTTTTT
.,.,TRBV5-1,TRBJ1-2,14,CASSLADRSYGYTF,TGCGCCAGCAGCTTGGCGGACAGATCCTATGGCTACACCTTC
.,.,TRBV5-5,TRBJ1-6,15,CASILAGEGNSPLHF,TGTGCCAGCATCCTCGCCGGTGAGGGTAATTCACCCCTCCACTTT
.,.,TRBV12-3/TRBV12-4,TRBJ1-2,13,CASSLGTWNGYTF,TGTGCCAGCAGTTTAGGGACATGGAATGGCTACACCTTC
TRBD1,few,TRBV2,TRBJ1-4,14,CASSVLDRGEKLFF,TGTGCCAGCAGTGTGTTGGACAGGGGGGAAAAACTGTTTTTT
TRBD2,.,TRBV19,TRBJ2-2,17,CASTLRATSGGTGELFF,TGTGCCAGTACCCTAAGAGCGACTAGCGGGGGAACCGGGGAGCTGTTTTTT
TRBD1,.,TRBV10-2,TRBJ2-1,15,CASTGGQGLYNEQFF,TGCGCCAGCACCGGGGGACAGGGGCTTTACAATGAGCAGTTCTTC
TRBD2,.,TRBV4-2,TRBJ2-3,16,CASSPRTSGGADTQYF,TGTGCCAGCAGCCCGAGGACTAGCGGGGGGGCAGATACGCAGTATTTT
.,few,TRBV5-4,TRBJ2-1,15,CASSPAARASKEQFF,TGTGCCAGCAGCCCGGCGGCGCGGGCCTCGAAAGAGCAGTTCTTC
.,once,TRBV11-2,TRBJ2-3,13,CASNLGAADTQYF,TGTGCCAGCAACCTGGGGGCGGCAGATACGCAGTATTTT
TRBD1,.,TRBV19,TRBJ1-2,15,CASSTDRAHNYGYTF,TGTGCCAGTAGTACTGACAGGGCCCATAACTATGGCTACACCTTC
.,many,TRBV25-1,TRBJ1-1,14,CASSKMGRATEAFF,TGTGCCAGCAGTAAAATGGGCCGAGCAACCGAAGCTTTCTTT
TRBD1,.,TRBV7-7,TRBJ2-5,15,CASSWGTGVQETQYF,TGTGCTAGCAGCTGGGGGACAGGGGTACAAGAGACCCAGTACTTC
TRBD1,once,TRBV28,TRBJ2-7,12,CASMQGAYEQYF,TGTGCCAGCATGCAGGGGGCCTACGAGCAGTACTTC
.,.,TRBV11-2,TRBJ1-2,14,CASSLTSLDYGYTF,TGTGCCAGCAGCTTAACAAGTCTGGACTATGGCTACACCTTC
TRBD1,once,TRBV6-5,TRBJ2-7,15,CASSYSGTGDYEQYF,TGTGCCAGCAGTTACTCGGGGACAGGGGACTACGAGCAGTACTTC
TRBD1,.,TRBV5-1,TRBJ2-5,15,CASHRDRGLKETQYF,TGCGCCAGCCACCGGGACAGGGGGCTGAAAGAGACCCAGTACTTC
TRBD1,.,TRBV6-1,TRBJ1-5,16,CASSDMDRASPKPQHF,TGTGCCAGCAGTGATATGGACAGGGCCTCTCCGAAGCCCCAGCATTTT
TRBD1,.,TRBV3-1/TRBV3-2,TRBJ1-1,11,CASSRGQEAFF,TGTGCCAGCAGCAGGGGGCAGGAAGCTTTCTTT
.,.,TRBV7-2,TRBJ1-4,13,CASSLERNEKLFF,TGTGCCAGCAGCTTAGAGAGGAATGAAAAACTGTTTTTT
.,.,TRBV4-2,TRBJ1-2,15,CASSQEEGANYGYTF,TGTGCCAGCAGCCAAGAGGAGGGTGCTAACTATGGCTACACCTTC
TRBD1,.,TRBV4-2,TRBJ1-2,14,CASSQTQGADGYTF,TGTGCCAGCAGCCAAACACAGGGGGCGGATGGCTACACCTTC
.,.,TRBV7-3,TRBJ1-3,16,CASSCKIRVTGNTIYF,TGTGCCAGCAGCTGCAAGATCAGGGTAACTGGAAACACCATATATTTT
TRBD2,.,TRBV5-4,TRBJ2-3,15,CASSPASGGTDTQYF,TGTGCCAGCAGCCCGGCTAGCGGGGGCACAGATACGCAGTATTTT
TRBD2,.,TRBV19,TRBJ2-1,15,CASSIGGGGHNEQFF,TGTGCCAGTAGTATAGGTGGGGGGGGACACAATGAGCAGTTCTTC
.,once,TRBV18,TRBJ1-4,14,CASSRRATNEKLFF,TGTGCCAGCTCACGCAGGGCAACTAATGAAAAACTGTTTTTT
.,once,TRBV5-1,TRBJ1-2,14,CASSLETRDYGYTF,TGCGCCAGCAGCTTGGAGACCCGGGACTATGGCTACACCTTC